A selection of T cell receptor beta chains follows, all from one sample in a study of beta chain features in type 1 diabetes. Libraries were prepared by immunoSEQ multiplex PCR; TCRdb keeps only in-frame clonotypes and omits some of them. The sample contains 300,000 to 400,000 clones, roughly a tenth of which appear only once. The specimen sequenced was central memory CD4+ T cells from blood. These receptors all stem from a man aged 30-40 years with type 1 diabetes. Both conserved end residues are part of each CDR3. A D gene is named only where the DNA matches it firmly. Rows give clone size only sometimes, using once, few, many, or a class for an expanded clone.

V,J,size,length,D,DNA,CDR3
TRBV4-1,TRBJ2-2,few,16,TRBD2,TGCGCCAGCAGCCACGAAGGGACTAGCGGGACCGGGGAGCTGTTTTTT,CASSHEGTSGTGELFF
TRBV2,TRBJ1-1,-,14,TRBD1,TGTGCCAGCAGTGGGGGACAGGGCGGCACTGAAGCTTTCTTT,CASSGGQGGTEAFF
TRBV27,TRBJ1-2,few,13,-,TGTGCCAGCAGAGCCCTGACTAACTATGGCTACACCTTC,CASRALTNYGYTF
TRBV9,TRBJ1-5,few,15,-,TGTGCCAGCAGCGTAGGAAGGCCAAGCAATCAGCCCCAGCATTTT,CASSVGRPSNQPQHF
TRBV2,TRBJ2-7,few,14,-,TGTGCCAGCAGTGAAAAAAAGATCTGGTACGAGCAGTACTTC,CASSEKKIWYEQYF
TRBV7-9,TRBJ2-1,few,15,-,TGTGCCAGCAGCCACGACAGGAGCTCCTACAATGAGCAGTTCTTC,CASSHDRSSYNEQFF
TRBV6-6,TRBJ2-3,many,16,TRBD2,TGTGCCAGCAGACCCGCTAGCGGGGGGGCCTCAGATACGCAGTATTTT,CASRPASGGASDTQYF
TRBV11-2,TRBJ2-3,-,15,-,TGTGCCAGCAGCTTAGTGGGCACTAGCACAGATACGCAGTATTTT,CASSLVGTSTDTQYF
TRBV6-1,TRBJ1-5,few,14,-,TGTGCCAGCAGTGAAATAGCGTCAGGTCAGCCCCAGCATTTT,CASSEIASGQPQHF
TRBV7-9,TRBJ2-2,many,14,-,TGTGCCAGCAGCTTAGGTGTGAACACCGGGGAGCTGTTTTTT,CASSLGVNTGELFF
TRBV7-9,TRBJ2-7,many,17,TRBD2,TGTGCCAGCAGCCCCCCCTTACTAGCGGGGGGGCCTCACGAGCAGTACTTC,CASSPPLLAGGPHEQYF
TRBV7-2,TRBJ1-5,-,13,-,TGTGCCAGCAGCTTAATTAGCAATCAGCCCCAGCATTTT,CASSLISNQPQHF
TRBV18,TRBJ2-4,-,14,-,TGTGCCAGCTCACTCCAGGGGTCCAAAAACATTCAGTACTTC,CASSLQGSKNIQYF
TRBV2,TRBJ2-2,few,16,-,TGTGCCAGCAGTGAGGACCGGGTTCTGAACACCGGGGAGCTGTTTTTT,CASSEDRVLNTGELFF
TRBV27,TRBJ1-5,-,16,-,TGTGCCAGCAGACCTATAGCACAGGGTGGCAATCAGCCCCAGCATTTT,CASRPIAQGGNQPQHF
TRBV25-1,TRBJ2-5,-,16,-,TGTGCCAGCAGTGAGGGACAAGGGGGAATAAAAGAGACCCAGTACTTC,CASSEGQGGIKETQYF
TRBV2,TRBJ2-3,many,15,TRBD2,TGTGCCAGCCGCCGATTAGCGGGGGGCCAGGGTACGCAGTATTTT,CASRRLAGGQGTQYF
TRBV6-1,TRBJ2-7,-,12,-,TGTGCCAGCGGGGGTTCTGGGGACGAGCAGTACTTC,CASGGSGDEQYF
TRBV7-2,TRBJ1-1,-,13,-,TGTGCCAGCAGCTTAGTACAGGGCAGGGAAGCTTTCTTT,CASSLVQGREAFF
TRBV9,TRBJ1-5,-,14,-,TGTGCCAGCAGCCTAATAGACGGTAATCAGCCCCAGCATTTT,CASSLIDGNQPQHF
TRBV28,TRBJ2-7,-,12,-,TGTGCCAGCAGTTCTGGGTGGTACGAGCAGTACTTC,CASSSGWYEQYF
TRBV7-2,TRBJ1-1,-,12,-,TGTGCCAGCTTGGGGAGGGGCACTGAAGCTTTCTTT,CASLGRGTEAFF
TRBV25-1,TRBJ2-1,-,15,-,TGTGCCAGCAGTGGCTTAGGGGTTGTACACAATGAGCAGTTCTTC,CASSGLGVVHNEQFF
TRBV6-6,TRBJ1-1,few,13,-,TGTGCCAGCAGATTGGGAATGAACACTGAAGCTTTCTTT,CASRLGMNTEAFF
TRBV28,TRBJ1-5,-,16,-,TGTGCCAGCAGTTTATTGGGTGAGGGGGAGAATCAGCCCCAGCATTTT,CASSLLGEGENQPQHF
TRBV15,TRBJ1-5,-,18,-,TGTGCCACCAGCAGAGATATAGTTCGGGGGGCTCTCAATCAGCCCCAGCATTTT,CATSRDIVRGALNQPQHF
TRBV2,TRBJ1-6,-,15,TRBD1,TGTGCCAGCAGCCGAGACAGGGGTATTAATTCACCCCTCCACTTT,CASSRDRGINSPLHF
TRBV7-9,TRBJ2-4,many,13,-,TGTGCCAGCAGCTCCACAGCTACAGGGCGTCCGTACTTC,CASSSTATGRPYF
TRBV4-3,TRBJ2-7,-,14,-,TGCGCCAGCAGCCAAGGCGACGGAAACTACGAGCAGTACTTC,CASSQGDGNYEQYF
TRBV18,TRBJ2-1,few,15,TRBD1,TGTGCCAGCTACACTTCGGGGACAGACGTTAATGAGCAGTTCTTC,CASYTSGTDVNEQFF
TRBV6-5,TRBJ2-2,-,14,-,TGTGCCACGCGGGACATTGGGGACACCGGGGAGCTGTTTTTT,CATRDIGDTGELFF
TRBV7-7,TRBJ2-5,-,12,-,TGTGCTAGCAGCTTATCCGTAGAGACCCAGTACTTC,CASSLSVETQYF